Listed here is a single TCR beta chain. The data were obtained in a study of shared clonotypes between healthy human individuals. Genomic DNA belonging to each subset was distributed in equal measure over several immunoSEQ plates. Clones were sequenced by immunoSEQ multiplex PCR, and TCRdb holds only the in-frame ones, with some missing. Of some 480,000 clones detected, roughly 85% appear once; the ten largest clones hold approximately 12%. Germline loops: CDR1 SGHAT, CDR2 FQDESV (reference sequence). V was shortened by 5 bases and J by 5 bases, with 10 bases between the two germline ends. This CDR3 spans 13 amino acids.

The chain couples TRBV11-1 to TRBJ2-4; D is ambiguous. Sequenced input: PBMCs. The sequence was obtained from a woman aged 40 to 50 in good health. Some clones in this sample may be carry-over from other donors' samples. Written as DNA, the CDR3 is TGTGCCAGCAGCCAACGCGTAGAAAACATTCAGTACTTC. Translating it yields CASSQRVENIQYF.